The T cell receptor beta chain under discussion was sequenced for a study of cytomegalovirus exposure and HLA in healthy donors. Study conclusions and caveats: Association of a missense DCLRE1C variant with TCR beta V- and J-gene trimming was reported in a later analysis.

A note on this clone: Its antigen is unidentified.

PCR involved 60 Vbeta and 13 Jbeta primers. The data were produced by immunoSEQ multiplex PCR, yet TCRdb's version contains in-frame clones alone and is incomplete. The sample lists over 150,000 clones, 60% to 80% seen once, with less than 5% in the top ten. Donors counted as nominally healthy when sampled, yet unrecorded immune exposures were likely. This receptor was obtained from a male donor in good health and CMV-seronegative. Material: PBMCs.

The DNA of the CDR3 is TGTGCCAGCAGCTCACCCAACGGTCACCAGCATTTT. It yields the protein CASSSPNGHQHF. The genes are TRBV11-2 and TRBJ1-5; D call uncertain. The CDR3 contains 12 residues. V lost 4 bases and J 12 bases, leaving 13 bases between the germline ends. Germline CDR1 and CDR2: SGHAT and FQNNGV. Filled out from reference TRBV11-2 and TRBJ1-5, the complete variable domain reads EAGVAQSPRYKIIEKRQSVAFWCNPISGHATLYWYQQILGQGPKLLIQFQNNGVVDDSQLPKDRFSAERLKGVDSTLKIQPAKLEDSAVYLCASSSPNGHQHFGDGTRLSIL.